The present TCR beta chain was sequenced within a study of T-cell reconstitution after alpha-beta-depleted transplantation in children. The ends were cut back, 4 bases at V and 7 bases at J, with 14 bases in the middle. The CDR3 contains 15 residues. The germline V gene has CDR1 SGHTA and CDR2 FQGNSA. As it was prepared, the TCRbeta library received unique molecular identifiers. In TCRdb, the PCR reads were re-called with MiXCR into one record per CDR3 protein. The top ten clones hold approximately 2.3% of a sample with some 520,000 distinct CDR3 sequences, over 25% of them seen once. Specimen: PBMCs from the stem cell graft donor, collected from the stem cell graft. The source is a human donor who donated a stem cell graft to a child with aplastic anemia. The chain combines TRBV7-2 with TRBJ1-6, with D maybe TRBD1 (5 bases). CDR3 bases: TGTGCCAGCAGCTCCATCCAGGGCCCGAATTCACCCCTCCACTTT. Protein: CASSSIQGPNSPLHF.